The 13 T cell receptor beta chains listed next were all sequenced from one sample in a study of blood T cell repertoires in COVID-19. Repertoires were generated with immunoSEQ multiplex PCR, while TCRdb's copy carries only in-frame clones and drops some. Of over 200,000 clones listed, approximately 92% are singletons. Specimen: peripheral blood. The receptor source for this set is a person aged 18 to 30 with COVID-19, enrolled during active disease.

CDR3 amino acids: CASSVLWGGSPTDTQYF. The CDR3 region has the DNA TGTGCCAGCAGTGTCCTGTGGGGCGGGAGCCCTACAGATACGCAGTATTTT. This sequence joins TRBV2 and TRBJ2-3, with 7 bases aligning to TRBD2. This CDR3 region has 17 residues. V trimming: 4 bases; J trimming: 3 bases; junction bases outside the gene matches: 13. The germline CDR1 and CDR2 sequences are SNHLY and FYNNEI.

This chain connects TRBV6-5 to TRBJ1-4, with D possibly being TRBD1 (5 bases). The CDR3 has 15 amino acids. The V end lost 0 bases, the J end lost 7 bases, and 12 bases lay between the germline ends. Looked up from germline, CDR1 is MNHEY and CDR2 is SVGAGI. The CDR3 spells CASSYSPGRGEKLFF. Written as DNA, the CDR3 is TGTGCCAGCAGTTACTCGCCAGGGCGCGGTGAAAAACTGTTTTTT.

This chain links TRBV11-2 with TRBJ2-7; 11 bases fit TRBD1. This CDR3 is 15 amino acids long. V gave up 5 bases and J gave up 3 bases; unmatched junction bases: 6. The germline gives CDR1 SGHAT, CDR2 FQNNGV. CDR3 residues: CASSNSGTGGYEQYF. CDR3 nucleotide sequence: TGTGCCAGCAGCAACTCCGGGACAGGGGGCTACGAGCAGTACTTC.

V is TRBV18 and J is TRBJ2-1; 8 bases align to TRBD2. The CDR3 runs to 17 residues. V was clipped by 2 bases and J by 7 bases; unmatched bases: 13. The germline CDR1 and CDR2 sequences are KGHSH and LQKENI. The CDR3 region has the DNA TGTGCCAGCTCACCAATCGATCAGAGCGGGAGTGCGAATGAGCAGTTCTTC. It encodes CASSPIDQSGSANEQFF.

The chain is built from TRBV6-4 and TRBJ2-3; TRBD2 aligns across 11 bases. The trim removed 4 bases at V and 5 bases at J, leaving 2 bases unmatched. Germline CDR1 and CDR2: MRHNA and SNTAGT. This CDR3 is built from 14 residues. The CDR3, as DNA: TGTGCCAGCAGTGGTACTAGCGGGAGAGATACGCAGTATTTT. Protein product: CASSGTSGRDTQYF.

The gene calls are TRBV19 and TRBJ2-3, with a possible D match to TRBD1 (5 bases). Trimming shortened V by 2 bases and J by 4 bases, and 7 bases separated the two germline ends. Germline V gene lookup returns CDR1 LNHDA and CDR2 SQIVND (reference sequence). The CDR3 runs to 13 residues. The CDR3 protein is CASSIQGADTQYF. The CDR3 DNA reads TGTGCCAGTAGTATACAGGGCGCAGATACGCAGTATTTT.

The CDR3 reads CASSAPGQGFSGELFF. The CDR3, as DNA: TGTGCCAGCAGCGCACCGGGACAGGGGTTTTCGGGGGAGCTGTTTTTT. J is TRBJ2-2 and V is TRBV9, with 10 bases aligning to TRBD1. Germline V lookup: CDR1 SGDLS, CDR2 YYNGEE. V trimming: 3 bases; J trimming: 8 bases; junction bases outside the gene matches: 10. This CDR3 is 16 amino acids long.

The chain's CDR3 is CASSPRDRVGYTF. DNA of the CDR3: TGTGCCAGCAGTCCCAGGGACAGGGTTGGCTACACCTTC. The chain joins TRBV13 to TRBJ1-2, with 9 bases identical to TRBD1. In germline, CDR1 is PRHDT, CDR2 FYEKMQ (reference sequence). The CDR3 has 13 amino acids. The V gene end was trimmed by 6 bases and the J gene end by 7 bases; junction bases not matched to a gene: 6.

The chain employs TRBV14 and TRBJ1-2; TRBD1 agrees at 9 bases. The germline CDR1 and CDR2 sequences are SGHDN and FVKESK. V lost 4 bases and J lost 7; bases outside the gene matches: 7. There are 14 residues in the CDR3. Here the CDR3 DNA reads TGTGCCAGCAGCCCGGGACAGGGCAGACTTGGCTACACCTTC. Residues: CASSPGQGRLGYTF.

The chain uses TRBV5-1 and TRBJ2-3; 9 positions match TRBD2. The germline CDR1 and CDR2 sequences are SGHRS and YFSETQ. With V trimmed by 0 bases and J by 2 bases, 13 bases remained unmatched. This CDR3 spans 19 amino acids. The CDR3 DNA is TGCGCCAGCAGCTTGGAGGGGTCACGAGCGGGAGGAGTCACAGATACGCAGTATTTT. It yields the protein CASSLEGSRAGGVTDTQYF.

CDR3 sequence: CASSKASWEGNQPQHF. The CDR3 DNA reads as TGTGCCAGTAGTAAAGCGTCGTGGGAGGGCAATCAGCCCCAGCATTTT. This chain connects TRBV19 to TRBJ1-5, with D uncertain. CDR1 and CDR2 from the germline V gene are LNHDA and SQIVND (reference sequence). The CDR3 loop spans 16 amino acids. V was cut by 4 bases and J by 2 bases, with 15 bases left in between.

The V gene is TRBV7-2, the J gene TRBJ2-3, with TRBD2 identical over 8 bases. CDR1 and CDR2 from the germline V gene are SGHTA and FQGNSA. The CDR3 consists of 16 residues. With V trimmed by 2 bases and J by 1 base, 5 bases remained unmatched. This CDR3 is CASSLIPTSGTDTQYF. In DNA form, the CDR3 reads TGTGCCAGCAGCTTAATACCGACTAGCGGCACAGATACGCAGTATTTT.

The chain uses TRBV12-5 and TRBJ1-2; 10 bases line up with TRBD1. CDR3 length: 15 amino acids. Trimming cost V 6 bases and J 4 bases; bases outside gene matches: 8. CDR1 and CDR2 (germline): LGHNT, FRNRAP. The DNA for the CDR3 is TGTGCTAGTGGATCCGACAGGGGGCAGAGCTATGGCTACACCTTC. This codes for CASGSDRGQSYGYTF.